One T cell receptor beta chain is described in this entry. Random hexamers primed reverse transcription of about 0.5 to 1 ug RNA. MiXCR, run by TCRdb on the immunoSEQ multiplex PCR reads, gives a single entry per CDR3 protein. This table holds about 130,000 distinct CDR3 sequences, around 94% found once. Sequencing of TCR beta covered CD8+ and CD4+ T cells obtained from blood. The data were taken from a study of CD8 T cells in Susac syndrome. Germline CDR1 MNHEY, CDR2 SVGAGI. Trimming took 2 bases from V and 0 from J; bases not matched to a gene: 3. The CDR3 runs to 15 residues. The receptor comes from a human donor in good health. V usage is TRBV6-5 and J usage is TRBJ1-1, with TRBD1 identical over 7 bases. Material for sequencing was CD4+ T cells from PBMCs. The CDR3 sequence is CASSYPGQLNTEAFF. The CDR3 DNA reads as TGTGCCAGCAGTTACCCGGGACAGCTGAACACTGAAGCTTTCTTT.